Below, 16 T cell receptor beta chains from the same sample are listed, as sequenced in a study of cytomegalovirus exposure and HLA in healthy donors. Assay: immunoSEQ multiplex PCR; the TCRdb copy retains only in-frame clones and omits some. Altogether just under 75,000 clones are present, 90% to 95% being singletons, with the ten largest covering 3.2%. Sequencing was performed on PBMCs. These receptor sequences come from a woman under 30 in good health and CMV-seropositive.

This clone was detected only once. This sequence joins TRBV25-1 and TRBJ2-7; D uncertain. This CDR3 is 12 amino acids long. V was cut by 5 bases and J by 3 bases, with 8 bases left in between. CDR1 MGHDK and CDR2 SYGVNS come from the germline V gene. DNA of the CDR3: TGTGCCAGCAGTAGTAATAGCTACGAGCAGTACTTC. Protein product: CASSSNSYEQYF.

The V and J genes are TRBV18 and TRBJ1-2; the match to TRBD1 covers 11 bases. V was pared by 2 bases and J by 6 bases, with 14 bases of the junction left unmatched. This CDR3 contains 18 residues. Germline V CDR1 and CDR2: KGHSH, LQKENI. CDR3 amino acids: CASSPLEGQGAAFDGYTF. The CDR3 coding sequence is TGTGCCAGCTCACCATTGGAAGGACAGGGGGCTGCTTTCGATGGCTACACCTTC.

The rearrangement uses TRBV19 and TRBJ2-7; weak D call: TRBD1 (5 bases). Trimming pared 5 bases from V and 2 bases from J, leaving 13 bases between. CDR1 and CDR2 (germline): LNHDA, SQIVND (reference sequence). The CDR3 is 14 residues long. CDR3 coding DNA: TGTGCCAGTAGTCCGGACAACCCTCCCTACGAGCAGTACTTC. This encodes CASSPDNPPYEQYF.

The chain joins TRBV11-3 to TRBJ2-2; 7 positions agree with TRBD2. Germline trimming cut 8 bases from V and 4 bases from J; bases unmatched to any gene: 7. Germline V gives CDR1 SGHNT, CDR2 YENEEA. The CDR3 loop spans 14 amino acids. CDR3 DNA: TGTGCCAGCGGGAGGGCTCAGGGCACCGGGGAGCTGTTTTTT. Its protein product is CASGRAQGTGELFF. The full variable domain, completed using reference TRBV11-3 and TRBJ2-2, is EAGVVQSPRYKIIEKKQPVAFWCNPISGHNTLYWYLQNLGQGPELLIRYENEEAVDDSQLPKDRFSAERLKGVDSTLKIQPAELGDSAVYLCASGRAQGTGELFFGEGSRLTVL.

This clone was picked up a small number of times. The chain uses TRBV27 and TRBJ2-3; D uncertain. The CDR3 runs to 13 residues. V was trimmed by 2 bases and J by 3 bases, leaving 6 bases between them. From germline, CDR1 is MNHEY and CDR2 SMNVEV (reference sequence). The CDR3 DNA is TGTGCCAGCAGTTTACTCGGGACAGATACGCAGTATTTT. Protein sequence: CASSLLGTDTQYF.

The chain joins TRBV11-2 to TRBJ1-6; the match to TRBD1 covers 8 bases. Trimming at V came to 6 bases and at J to 6 bases, leaving 4 bases not matched to a gene. The CDR3 consists of 14 residues. Looked up from germline, CDR1 is SGHAT and CDR2 is FQNNGV. As DNA, the CDR3 is TGTGCCAGCAGACCAGACAGGGGTAATTCACCCCTCCACTTT. Its translation: CASRPDRGNSPLHF.

The gene calls are TRBV4-3 and TRBJ2-6, with 9 positions matching TRBD1. The CDR3 spans 18 residues. The J segment lost 0 bases and the V segment lost 3 bases, leaving 6 bases of the junction unmatched. Germline CDR1 reads LGHNA; CDR2 reads YSLEER. This chain's CDR3 is CASSHSGQGSSGANVLTF. CDR3 DNA: TGCGCCAGCAGCCATTCCGGACAGGGGAGCTCTGGGGCCAACGTCCTGACTTTC.

The rearrangement links TRBV29-1 to TRBJ1-1, with D perhaps matching TRBD1 (5 bases). The CDR3 spans 13 residues. V was pared by 1 base and J by 5 bases, with 11 bases between. Germline CDR1 reads SQVTM; CDR2 reads ANQGSEA. The CDR3 here is CSVEALGGTEAFF. The CDR3 bases are TGCAGCGTTGAAGCTCTGGGGGGGACTGAAGCTTTCTTT.

This clone was seen only a few times. In DNA form, the CDR3 reads TGTGCCAGCAGCGCAACTAGCGGGCGTCAAGAGACCCAGTACTTC. Translated, it gives CASSATSGRQETQYF. The V and J genes are TRBV9 and TRBJ2-5; 9 positions match TRBD2. V shed 3 bases and J 2 bases; nucleotides not matched to a gene: 5. The V gene's germline CDR1 is SGDLS and CDR2 YYNGEE. The length of the CDR3 is 15 residues.

The rearrangement joins TRBV18 to TRBJ2-1, with D maybe TRBD1 (5 bases). The length of the CDR3 is 13 residues. V lost 3 bases and J lost 10, with 13 bases in between. Germline lookup yields CDR1 KGHSH and CDR2 LQKENI. The chain's CDR3 is CASSPDRGDEQFF. The CDR3 DNA is TGTGCCAGCTCACCCGATAGGGGCGACGAGCAGTTCTTC.

The gene calls are TRBV4-1 and TRBJ2-7; D gene uncertain. Deletions cut 2 bases from V and 3 bases from J, with 8 bases between. The germline CDR1 and CDR2 sequences are MGHRA and YSYEKL. This CDR3 is built from 13 residues. Here the CDR3 DNA reads TGCGCCAGCAGCCAAACGCCCAGCTACGAGCAGTACTTC. Protein product: CASSQTPSYEQYF.

The chain recombines TRBV2 with TRBJ1-1; D gene ambiguous. Germline CDR1 SNHLY, CDR2 FYNNEI. V was cut by 6 bases and J by 2 bases, with 7 bases left in between. The CDR3 has 12 residues. This CDR3 reads CASSLLNTEAFF. The CDR3 nucleotides are TGTGCCAGCAGCCTTCTAAACACTGAAGCTTTCTTT.

The rearrangement links TRBV4-2 to TRBJ2-1, with 9 bases identical to TRBD2. Germline CDR1 and CDR2: LGHNA and YNFKEQ. V shed 1 base, J shed 5 bases, and the junction held 24 bases outside the gene matches. The CDR3 runs 22 residues. The DNA of the CDR3 is TGTGCCAGCAGCCAAGTTTTGAGTAGCGGGAGCCGGTATCTAATGACTCACAATGAGCAGTTCTTC. Protein product: CASSQVLSSGSRYLMTHNEQFF.

The V gene is TRBV2, the J gene TRBJ2-1, with unresolved D. This CDR3 is built from 11 residues. V lost 5 bases to trimming and J lost 3 bases, with 2 bases between them. Germline loops: CDR1 SNHLY, CDR2 FYNNEI. The CDR3, as DNA: TGTGCCAGCAGTTACTACAATGAGCAGTTCTTC. Translated: CASSYYNEQFF.

This clone showed up just once. V is TRBV28 and J is TRBJ2-1; 10 bases line up with TRBD2. The CDR3 is 17 amino acids. V lost 3 bases and J lost 3; bases outside the gene matches: 8. CDR1 and CDR2 from the germline V gene are MDHEN and SYDVKM. In DNA, the CDR3 is TGTGCCAGCAGTTTGGGCCTAGCGGGAGCATTCTACAATGAGCAGTTCTTC. It translates to CASSLGLAGAFYNEQFF.

V and J are TRBV6-1 and TRBJ2-1; 9 positions match TRBD2. Germline-derived CDR1 and CDR2 are MNHNS and SASEGT. This CDR3 region has 15 residues. After removal of 7 bases from V and 4 bases from J, the junction contained 8 bases not matched to a gene. This chain's CDR3 is CASTEAGGVYNEQFF. For the CDR3, the DNA is TGTGCCAGCACAGAGGCGGGGGGGGTGTACAATGAGCAGTTCTTC.